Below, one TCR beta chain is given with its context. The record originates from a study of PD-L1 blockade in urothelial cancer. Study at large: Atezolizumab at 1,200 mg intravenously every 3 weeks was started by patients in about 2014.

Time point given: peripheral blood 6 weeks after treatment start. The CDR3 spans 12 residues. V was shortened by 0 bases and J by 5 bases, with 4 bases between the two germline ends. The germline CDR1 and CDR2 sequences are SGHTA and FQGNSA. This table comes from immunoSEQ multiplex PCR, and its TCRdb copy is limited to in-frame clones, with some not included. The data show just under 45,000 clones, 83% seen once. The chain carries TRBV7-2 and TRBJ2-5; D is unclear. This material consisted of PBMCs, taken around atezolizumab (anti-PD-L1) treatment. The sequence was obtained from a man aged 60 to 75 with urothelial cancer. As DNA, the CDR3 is TGTGCCAGCAGCTTAGCGCGGGAGACCCAGTACTTC. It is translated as CASSLARETQYF.